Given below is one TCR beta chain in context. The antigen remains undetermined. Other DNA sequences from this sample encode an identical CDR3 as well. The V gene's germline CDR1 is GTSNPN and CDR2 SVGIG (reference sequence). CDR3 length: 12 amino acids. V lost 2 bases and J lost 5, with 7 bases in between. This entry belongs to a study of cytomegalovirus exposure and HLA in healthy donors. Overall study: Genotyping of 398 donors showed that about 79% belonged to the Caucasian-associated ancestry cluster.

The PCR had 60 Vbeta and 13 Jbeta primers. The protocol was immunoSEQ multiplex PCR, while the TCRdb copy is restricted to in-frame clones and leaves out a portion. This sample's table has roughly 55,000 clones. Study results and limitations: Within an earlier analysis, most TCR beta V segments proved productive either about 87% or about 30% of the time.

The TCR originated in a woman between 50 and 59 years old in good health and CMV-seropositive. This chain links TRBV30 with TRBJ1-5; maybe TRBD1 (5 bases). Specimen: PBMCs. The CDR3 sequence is CAWSWGDQPQHF. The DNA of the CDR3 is TGTGCCTGGAGTTGGGGGGATCAGCCCCAGCATTTT.